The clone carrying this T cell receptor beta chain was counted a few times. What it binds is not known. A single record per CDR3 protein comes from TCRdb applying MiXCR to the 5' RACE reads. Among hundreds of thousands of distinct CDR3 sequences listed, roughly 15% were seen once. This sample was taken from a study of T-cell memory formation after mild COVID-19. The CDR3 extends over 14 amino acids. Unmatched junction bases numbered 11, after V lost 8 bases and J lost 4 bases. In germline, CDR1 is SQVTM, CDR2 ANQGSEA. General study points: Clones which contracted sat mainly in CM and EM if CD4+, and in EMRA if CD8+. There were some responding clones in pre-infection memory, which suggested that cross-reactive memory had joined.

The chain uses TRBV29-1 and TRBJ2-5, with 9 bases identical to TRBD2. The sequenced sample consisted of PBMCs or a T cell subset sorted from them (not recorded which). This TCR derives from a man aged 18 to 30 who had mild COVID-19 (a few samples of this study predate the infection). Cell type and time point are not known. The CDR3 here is CSCQVAGASETQYF. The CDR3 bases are TGCAGCTGTCAAGTAGCGGGGGCCTCAGAGACCCAGTACTTC.